These 4 T cell receptor beta chains came from one sample sequenced in a study of Ad26.COV2.S vaccination and SARS-CoV-2 variants. The repertoire was sequenced with immunoSEQ multiplex PCR; TCRdb's copy has only in-frame clones and lacks some. The sample consists of 440,000 or so clones, 90% of them appearing once. Treatment meaning: some 20 received Ad26.COV2.S at low or high dose, single or two shots; several received placebo; per-sample allocation not given. Day 63 following the first vaccine or placebo injection was when the samples were taken. This material consisted of peripheral blood, taken in a trial of Ad26.COV2.S vaccine versus placebo. Every receptor here comes from a person aged 18 to 65 who received the Ad26.COV2.S COVID-19 vaccine or a placebo.

The chain recombines TRBV6-2 or TRBV6-3 with TRBJ2-7; 9 bases are a match to TRBD1. Germline loops: CDR1 MNHEY, CDR2 SVGEGT. V lost 4 bases and J lost 2; bases outside the gene matches: 3. This CDR3 has 14 residues. CDR3 region: CASSLGQGPYEQYF. The CDR3 DNA sequence: TGTGCCAGCAGTTTGGGACAGGGCCCCTACGAGCAGTACTTC.

This chain connects TRBV6-7 to TRBJ2-7, with TRBD2 matching 8 bases. TRBV6-7 is treated as an ORF (open reading frame) with a function not yet certain. The CDR3 is 16 amino acids. J was trimmed by 2 bases and V by 6 bases; bases with no gene match: 12. The CDR3 DNA is TGTGCCAGCAGCACTAGCGGACCAAGGAGACCCTACGAGCAGTACTTC. Translation gives CASSTSGPRRPYEQYF.

In regard to this clone: The sample contains more than one DNA sequence encoding this CDR3. J is TRBJ2-7 and V is TRBV11-3, with 8 nucleotides matching TRBD1. V trimming: 5 bases; J trimming: 3 bases; junction bases outside the gene matches: 6. This CDR3 comprises 14 residues. Germline V gene sequence: CDR1 SGHNT, CDR2 YENEEA. CDR3 in DNA: TGTGCCAGCAGCCCTGGACAGGGCAGCTACGAGCAGTACTTC. Protein product: CASSPGQGSYEQYF.

The chain is built from TRBV28 and TRBJ2-5; D not resolved. Germline V gene sequence: CDR1 MDHEN, CDR2 SYDVKM. V was pared by 6 bases and J by 4 bases, with 18 bases between. The CDR3 sequence is 15 residues long. CDR3 sequence reads: CASRPPGLRRETQYF. CDR3 nucleotides: TGTGCCAGCAGGCCCCCCGGTTTGCGTAGAGAGACCCAGTACTTC. The variable domain in full, with the rest retrieved from reference TRBV28 and TRBJ2-5, is DVKVTQSSRYLVKRTGEKVFLECVQDMDHENMFWYRQDPGLGLRLIYFSYDVKMKEKGDIPEGYSVSREKKERFSLILESASTNQTSMYLCASRPPGLRRETQYFGPGTRLLVL.